Sequencing of this TCR beta chain was carried out in a study of T-cell reconstitution after alpha-beta-depleted transplantation in children. This CDR3 has 13 amino acids. Trimming took 6 bases from V and 7 from J, leaving 14 bases between them. Per the germline V gene, CDR1 is PRHDT and CDR2 is FYEKMQ (reference sequence). This clonotype was seen only a few times. Preparation of the TCRbeta library used unique molecular identifiers. TCRdb fed the PCR reads into MiXCR, producing one record per CDR3 protein. The repertoire holds about 640,000 distinct CDR3 sequences, with approximately 17% as singletons.

This material consisted of PBMCs from the stem cell graft donor, taken from the stem cell graft. The chain recombines TRBV13 with TRBJ2-3, with unresolved D. The sequence derives from a human donor who donated a stem cell graft to a child with acute myeloid leukemia. CDR3 sequence: CASSSPQENTQYF. CDR3 coding DNA: TGTGCCAGCAGTTCCCCCCAGGAGAATACGCAGTATTTT.